This T cell receptor beta chain derives from a study of shared clonotypes between healthy human individuals. Notes on the study in general: Estimated richness values were generally larger in naive subsets than in memory subsets. It was the few donors that limited the genetic and exposure-history diversity represented. Clonotype sharing among donors, it was expected, would be affected by sequencing depth.

Method: immunoSEQ multiplex PCR; TCRdb's copy keeps in-frame clones and lacks some. This sample yields some 1,100,000 clones, of which around 78% are seen a single time; 0.5% to 0.6% belongs to the top ten. The donors were adults (healthy and HIV-negative) with no recent acute infections or vaccinations. This CDR3 spans 13 amino acids. Looked up from germline, CDR1 is LNHNV and CDR2 is YYDKDF (reference sequence). Germline trimming cut 5 bases from V and 8 bases from J; bases unmatched to any gene: 3. Comments on this clone: What it binds is unknown.

The clonotype originates from a man in his late teens or twenties in good health. Some clones in this sample may be carry-over from other donors' samples. Sequencing was performed on memory CD4+ T cells from PBMCs. The subset is: CD45RA-negative fraction. This sequence joins TRBV15 and TRBJ2-3, with 11 bases lining up with TRBD2. The CDR3 loop reads CATSGGTSGTQYF. DNA for the CDR3: TGTGCCACCAGCGGGGGGACTAGCGGTACGCAGTATTTT.